This entry lists 16 T cell receptor beta chains sequenced from one sample in a study of blood T cell repertoires in COVID-19. Using immunoSEQ multiplex PCR, the repertoire was profiled, and TCRdb retains in-frame clones only, with some absent. The sample yields approximately 81,000 clones, 82% seen once. The sample taken for sequencing was peripheral blood. These receptors were collected from a human donor in a cohort sampled during active COVID-19.

The CDR3 DNA follows: TGTGCCAGCAGCTTAGTGGGACAGGGGTCCCCTGTGGAGCTGTTTTTT. It specifies CASSLVGQGSPVELFF. The V gene is TRBV7-9, the J gene TRBJ2-2, with 10 bases identical to TRBD1. The germline CDR1 and CDR2 sequences are SEHNR and FQNEAQ (reference sequence). The CDR3 loop spans 16 amino acids. V lost 1 base, J lost 10 bases, and 9 bases stayed unmatched.

The rearrangement links TRBV5-4 to TRBJ1-4, with 7 bases lining up with TRBD1. The CDR3 length is 15 residues. Germline lookup yields CDR1 SGHNT and CDR2 YYREEE (reference sequence). Trimming at V came to 4 bases and at J to 8 bases, leaving 11 bases not matched to a gene. The CDR3 coding sequence is TGTGCCAGCAGCCTGGCTGGGCAGGGGGGAGAAAAACTGTTTTTT. Residues: CASSLAGQGGEKLFF.

This clone was picked up one time. V and J are TRBV10-3 and TRBJ2-7; 7 nucleotides match TRBD1. Germline V gene data show CDR1 as ENHRY and CDR2 as SYGVKD. V shed 3 bases and J 3 bases; nucleotides not matched to a gene: 2. CDR3 length equals 13 residues. The CDR3 reads CAISDRQGYEQYF. The CDR3 region has the DNA TGTGCCATCAGTGATCGACAGGGCTACGAGCAGTACTTC.

V gene TRBV6-5 combines with J gene TRBJ1-1; the D is unclear. The V gene lost 8 bases and the J gene lost 7 bases, with 17 bases spanning the gap. This CDR3 spans 13 amino acids. From germline, CDR1 is MNHEY and CDR2 SVGAGI. CDR3 sequence reads: CASLPPPTGEAFF. DNA for the CDR3: TGTGCCAGCCTGCCACCCCCGACGGGTGAAGCTTTCTTT.

V and J are TRBV6-5 and TRBJ2-1; 7 positions agree with TRBD2. The CDR3 extends over 13 amino acids. V lost 10 bases, J lost 9 bases, and 12 bases stayed unmatched. Germline V gene sequence: CDR1 MNHEY, CDR2 SVGAGI. This CDR3 is CATQQAGRGEQFF. CDR3 sequence (DNA): TGTGCCACCCAGCAAGCGGGGCGTGGTGAGCAGTTCTTC.

V usage is TRBV27 and J usage is TRBJ1-2; possibly TRBD1 for D (5 bases). This CDR3 has 14 residues. Trimming removed 7 bases from V and 0 bases from J, with 12 bases in between. Germline V gene data show CDR1 as MNHEY and CDR2 as SMNVEV (reference sequence). The CDR3 region is CASNRLGANYGYTF. CDR3 coding DNA: TGTGCCAGCAACAGGCTTGGAGCTAACTATGGCTACACCTTC.

This clone was observed a single time. The rearrangement joins TRBV7-8 to TRBJ2-7; 10 nucleotides line up with TRBD1. The CDR3 is made up of 14 amino acids. Germline loops: CDR1 SGHVS, CDR2 FQNEAQ. V shed 5 bases, J shed 3 bases, and the junction held 4 bases outside the gene matches. The CDR3 sequence: CASSPRDRGYEQYF. CDR3 DNA: TGTGCCAGCAGCCCCCGGGACAGGGGCTACGAGCAGTACTTC.

The chain joins TRBV6-6 to TRBJ2-7, with D unresolved. Trimming took off 1 base at V and 4 bases at J, with 14 bases between the two ends. CDR1 is MNHNY and CDR2 is SVGAGI in the germline V gene (reference sequence). CDR3 length: 15 amino acids. The CDR3 DNA reads as TGTGCCAGCAGTTACTTTCAATATCTATCTTACGAGCAGTACTTC. Its protein product is CASSYFQYLSYEQYF.

The rearrangement links TRBV6-5 to TRBJ2-7; 12 positions match TRBD1. Germline CDR1 MNHEY, CDR2 SVGAGI. V lost 6 bases, J lost 5 bases, and 5 bases stayed unmatched. This CDR3 spans 14 amino acids. The DNA of the CDR3 is TGTGCCAGCAGGCCGGGACAGGGGGCGGACGAGCAGTACTTC. It codes for CASRPGQGADEQYF.

The rearrangement uses TRBV10-3 and TRBJ2-7, with D possibly called TRBD1 or TRBD2 (5 bases each). This CDR3 contains 14 residues. Per germline, CDR1 ENHRY and CDR2 SYGVKD. V lost 6 bases and J lost 1, with 13 bases in between. DNA of the CDR3: TGTGCCATCAGCGAGGGACGGACTTCCTACGAGCAGTACTTC. It translates to CAISEGRTSYEQYF.

This clone was detected only once. This chain links TRBV3-1 (or the pseudogene TRBV3-2) with TRBJ1-1, with D possibly matching TRBD1 (6 bases). The CDR3 has 13 amino acids. Germline values: CDR1 LGHDT, CDR2 YNNKEL (reference sequence). Trimming left V 6 bases short and J 5 bases short, with 13 bases between. The CDR3 DNA reads TGTGCCAGCAGTTCTTTACAGGGTACTGAAGCTTTCTTT. Its translation: CASSSLQGTEAFF.

The rearrangement joins TRBV19 to TRBJ1-1; a possible D gene is TRBD1 (6 bases). V lost 5 bases, J lost 5 bases, and 15 bases lay in between. This CDR3 is built from 14 residues. Germline CDR1 is LNHDA and CDR2 is SQIVND (reference sequence). The CDR3 loop reads CASSALRGGTEAFF. The CDR3 DNA reads TGTGCCAGTAGTGCACTCAGGGGAGGGACTGAAGCTTTCTTT.

The chain joins TRBV6-5 to TRBJ1-5, with D possibly being TRBD1 (5 bases). The germline gives CDR1 MNHEY, CDR2 SVGAGI. The V end was cut by 2 bases, the J end by 3 bases, with 8 bases between. The CDR3 sequence is 14 residues long. The CDR3, as DNA: TGTGCCAGCAGTTACAGGGGTGACAATCAGCCCCAGCATTTT. It codes for CASSYRGDNQPQHF.

In the case of this clone: The conserved phenylalanine or tryptophan is not found at the CDR3 terminus, so this likely reflects a read error. The DNA is left out, because the CDR3 cannot be placed on it with certainty; the CDR3 is given as TCRdb lists it. CDR3 in amino acids: CAWSLGPR. The chain employs TRBV30 and TRBJ2-7; the table's D gene call, TRBD1, was not cross checked with the DNA. Counting both end residues, the CDR3 totals 8 amino acids. The germline gives CDR1 GTSNPN, CDR2 SVGIG (reference sequence).

This clone occurred once. V gene TRBV5-1 combines with J gene TRBJ2-5; 7 nucleotides line up with TRBD2. With V trimmed by 0 bases and J by 2 bases, 1 base remained unmatched. Looked up from germline, CDR1 is SGHRS and CDR2 is YFSETQ. The CDR3 runs 14 residues. CDR3 DNA: TGCGCCAGCAGCTTGGGACTAGCACAAGAGACCCAGTACTTC. Encoded protein: CASSLGLAQETQYF.

This clone was observed a handful of times. The chain carries TRBV7-6 and TRBJ1-3, with 11 positions matching TRBD1. Losses at the gene ends were 1 base for V and 3 bases for J; bases not matched to a gene: 11. In germline, CDR1 is SGHVS, CDR2 FNYEAQ. The CDR3 runs 19 residues. CDR3 residues: CASSLDGTGGALIGNTIYF. The CDR3, as DNA: TGTGCCAGCAGCTTAGATGGGACAGGGGGAGCATTAATTGGAAACACCATATATTTT.